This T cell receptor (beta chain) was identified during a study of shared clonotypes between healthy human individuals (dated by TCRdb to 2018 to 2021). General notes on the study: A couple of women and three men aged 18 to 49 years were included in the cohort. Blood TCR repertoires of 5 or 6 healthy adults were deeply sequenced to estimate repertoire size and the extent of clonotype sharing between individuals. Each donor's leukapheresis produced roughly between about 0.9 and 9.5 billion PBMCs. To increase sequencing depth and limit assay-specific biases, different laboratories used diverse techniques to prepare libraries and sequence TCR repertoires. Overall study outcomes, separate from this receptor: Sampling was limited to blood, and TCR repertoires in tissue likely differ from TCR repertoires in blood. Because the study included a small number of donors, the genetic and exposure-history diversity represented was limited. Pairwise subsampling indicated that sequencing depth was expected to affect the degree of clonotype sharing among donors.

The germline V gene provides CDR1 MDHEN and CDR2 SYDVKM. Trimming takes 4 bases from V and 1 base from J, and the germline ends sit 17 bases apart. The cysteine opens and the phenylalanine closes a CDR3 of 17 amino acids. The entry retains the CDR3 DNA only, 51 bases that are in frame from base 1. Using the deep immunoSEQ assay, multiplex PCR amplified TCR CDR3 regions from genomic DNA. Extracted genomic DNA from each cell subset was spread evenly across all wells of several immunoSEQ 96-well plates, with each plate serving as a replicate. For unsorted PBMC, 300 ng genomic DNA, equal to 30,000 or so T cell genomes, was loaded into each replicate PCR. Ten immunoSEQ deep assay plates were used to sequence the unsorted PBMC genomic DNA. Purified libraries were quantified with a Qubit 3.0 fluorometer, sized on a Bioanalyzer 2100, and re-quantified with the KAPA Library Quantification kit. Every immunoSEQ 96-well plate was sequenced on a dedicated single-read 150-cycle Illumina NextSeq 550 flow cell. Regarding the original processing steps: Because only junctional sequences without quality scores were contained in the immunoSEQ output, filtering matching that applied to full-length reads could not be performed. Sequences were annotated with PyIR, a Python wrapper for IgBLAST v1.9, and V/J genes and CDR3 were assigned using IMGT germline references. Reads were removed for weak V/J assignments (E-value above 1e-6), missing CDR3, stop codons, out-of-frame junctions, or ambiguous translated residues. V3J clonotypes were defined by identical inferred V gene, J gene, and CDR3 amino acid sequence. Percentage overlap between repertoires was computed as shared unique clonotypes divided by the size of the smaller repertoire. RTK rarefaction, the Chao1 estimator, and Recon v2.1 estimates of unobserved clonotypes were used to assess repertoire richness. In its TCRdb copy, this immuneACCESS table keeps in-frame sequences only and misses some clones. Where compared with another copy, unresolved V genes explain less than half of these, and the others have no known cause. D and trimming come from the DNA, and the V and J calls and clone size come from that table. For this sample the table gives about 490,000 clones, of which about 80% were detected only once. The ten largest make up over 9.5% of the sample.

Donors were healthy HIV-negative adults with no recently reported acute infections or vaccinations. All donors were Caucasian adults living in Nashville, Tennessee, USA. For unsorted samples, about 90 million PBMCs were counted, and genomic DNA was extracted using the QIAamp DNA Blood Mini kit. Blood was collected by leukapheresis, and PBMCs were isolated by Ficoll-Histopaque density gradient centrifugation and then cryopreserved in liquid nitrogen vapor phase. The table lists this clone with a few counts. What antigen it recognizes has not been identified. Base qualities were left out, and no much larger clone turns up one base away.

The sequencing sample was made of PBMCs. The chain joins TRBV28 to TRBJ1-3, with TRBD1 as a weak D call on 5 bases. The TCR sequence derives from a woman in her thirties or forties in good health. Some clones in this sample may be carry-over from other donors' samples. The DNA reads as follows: TGTGCCAGCAGTTACCCGTTTTGGGGCAGTTCTGGAAACACCATATATTTT. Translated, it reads CASSYPFWGSSGNTIYF. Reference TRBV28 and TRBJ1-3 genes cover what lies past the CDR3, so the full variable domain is DVKVTQSSRYLVKRTGEKVFLECVQDMDHENMFWYRQDPGLGLRLIYFSYDVKMKEKGDIPEGYSVSREKKERFSLILESASTNQTSMYLCASSYPFWGSSGNTIYFGEGSWLTVV.